This T cell receptor beta chain was found in a study of patients and donors after allogeneic stem cell transplantation. Via MiXCR, TCRdb re-called the RT-PCR reads, giving one row per CDR3 protein. The sample shows roughly 960,000 distinct CDR3 sequences, under 20% of them seen only once. The V end was cut by 0 bases, the J end by 8 bases, with 10 bases between. Germline CDR1 and CDR2: LNHNV and YYDKDF (reference sequence). The CDR3 has 13 residues. The sample taken for sequencing was blood, either unsorted or a sorted T cell fraction (not recorded which). This TCR came from a human donor who was either an allogeneic HSCT recipient or a stem cell or donor lymphocyte infusion donor (not recorded which). It is not recorded whose cells these are; they may come from a transplant donor. The chain links TRBV15 to TRBJ1-1, with D maybe TRBD1 (5 bases). Here the CDR3 reads CATSRDRDSEAFF. The CDR3 region has the DNA TGTGCCACCAGCAGAGATCGGGACTCCGAAGCTTTCTTT.